Listed here are 32 T cell receptor beta chains from one sample, sequenced in a study of CD8 T cells in Susac syndrome. RNA was extracted with the RNeasy kit, and a quantity of about 0.45 to 1 ug was reverse transcribed using random hexamers. MiXCR, run by TCRdb on the immunoSEQ multiplex PCR reads, gives a single entry per CDR3 protein. Of under 80,000 distinct CDR3 sequences in the sample, approximately 94% are singletons; the top ten hold 0.4% to 0.55%. Material for sequencing was CD4+ T cells from PBMCs. The source of these receptors is a human donor with Susac syndrome.

The V gene is TRBV2, the J gene TRBJ2-2; the D is unclear. CDR3 length: 17 amino acids. The V and J ends lost 4 bases and 1 base respectively, with 16 bases between them. Per germline, CDR1 SNHLY and CDR2 FYNNEI. The CDR3 DNA follows: TGTGCCAGCAGTGTAGGCAGTCTGGCAAGGAACACCGGGGAGCTGTTTTTT. Translation gives CASSVGSLARNTGELFF.

This chain links TRBV11-1 with TRBJ2-7; 11 nucleotides agree with TRBD1. CDR3 length equals 20 residues. With 4 bases clipped from V and 5 bases from J, the junction kept 22 bases outside the gene matches. Germline V gives CDR1 SGHAT, CDR2 FQDESV (reference sequence). The CDR3 loop is CASSSYNFRSRDRGIHEQYF. The CDR3 region has the DNA TGTGCCAGCAGCTCCTACAACTTTAGGAGCCGGGACAGGGGGATCCACGAGCAGTACTTC. The full variable domain, in which reference TRBV11-1 and TRBJ2-7 provide the parts outside the CDR3, is EAEVAQSPRYKITEKSQAVAFWCDPISGHATLYWYRQILGQGPELLVQFQDESVVDDSQLPKDRFSAERLKGVDSTLKIQPAELGDSAMYLCASSSYNFRSRDRGIHEQYFGPGTRLTVT.

This chain joins TRBV5-1 and TRBJ2-1, with D perhaps TRBD1 or TRBD2 (5 bases each). V was trimmed by 7 bases and J by 6 bases, leaving 20 bases between them. CDR3 length: 15 amino acids. From germline, CDR1 is SGHRS and CDR2 YFSETQ. In nucleotides, the CDR3 is TGCGCCAGCTCTGGACTGGCAGGGCCCCCCAATGAGCAGTTCTTC. It specifies CASSGLAGPPNEQFF. Variable domain in full (rest from reference TRBV5-1 and TRBJ2-1): KAGVTQTPRYLIKTRGQQVTLSCSPISGHRSVSWYQQTPGQGLQFLFEYFSETQRNKGNFPGRFSGRQFSNSRSEMNVSTLELGDSALYLCASSGLAGPPNEQFFGPGTRLTVL.

This rearrangement joins TRBV6-5 to TRBJ2-3, with D perhaps matching TRBD1 or TRBD2 (5 bases each). The CDR3 contains 15 residues. Looked up from germline, CDR1 is MNHEY and CDR2 is SVGAGI. Trimming took 7 bases from V and 7 from J, leaving 21 bases between them. Here the CDR3 reads CASTRQRSGMNTQYF. CDR3 nucleotide sequence: TGTGCCAGCACCAGACAGCGGTCAGGCATGAATACGCAGTATTTT.

CDR3 protein: CASTIAGPNEQFF. CDR3 DNA sequence: TGTGCCAGCACGATAGCGGGACCCAATGAGCAGTTCTTC. The chain joins TRBV12-3 or TRBV12-4 to TRBJ2-1, with 8 bases that match TRBD2. The CDR3 has 13 residues. With V trimmed by 7 bases and J by 6 bases, 5 bases remained unmatched.

J is TRBJ2-3 and V is TRBV6-1; the D gene is possibly TRBD1 (6 bases). Per germline, CDR1 MNHNS and CDR2 SASEGT. This CDR3 spans 14 amino acids. The ends were cut back, 2 bases at V and 3 bases at J, with 9 bases in the middle. CDR3 sequence reads: CASSELQGTDTQYF. In DNA, the CDR3 is TGTGCCAGCAGTGAACTTCAGGGGACAGATACGCAGTATTTT.

This clonotype was seen a single time. The gene calls are TRBV6-6 and TRBJ2-7; TRBD1 or TRBD2 may be the D gene (5 bases each). This CDR3 spans 16 amino acids. Trimming cost V 8 bases and J 2 bases, with 22 bases left between them. Germline lookup yields CDR1 MNHNY and CDR2 SVGAGI (reference sequence). The CDR3 loop is CASFIGPGPSAYEQYF. For the CDR3, the DNA is TGTGCCAGCTTTATAGGACCGGGACCCTCTGCCTACGAGCAGTACTTC.

In its sample, this clonotype was seen once. CDR3 in amino acids: CASSGDRGNEQFF. For the CDR3, the DNA is TGTGCCAGCAGTGGGGACAGGGGCAATGAGCAGTTCTTC. J is TRBJ2-1 and V is TRBV6-5; 10 nucleotides agree with TRBD1. Germline CDR1 reads MNHEY; CDR2 reads SVGAGI. This CDR3 is built from 13 residues. The V gene end was trimmed by 5 bases and the J gene end by 6 bases; junction bases not matched to a gene: 1.

V usage is TRBV5-6 and J usage is TRBJ2-5, with D perhaps matching TRBD2 (6 bases). V lost 4 bases to trimming and J lost 5 bases, with 12 bases between them. Looked up from germline, CDR1 is SGHDT and CDR2 is YYEEEE. The CDR3 spans 13 residues. The CDR3 loop reads CASSGGTVETQYF. CDR3 DNA sequence: TGTGCCAGCAGCGGGGGGACGGTCGAGACCCAGTACTTC.

The V and J genes are TRBV3-1 and TRBJ2-2; tentative D call: TRBD2 (6 bases). Germline V gene data show CDR1 as LGHDT and CDR2 as YNNKEL (reference sequence). Trimming stripped 7 bases from V and 3 bases from J, with 12 bases between. The length of the CDR3 is 14 residues. CDR3 region: CASNRDFDTGELFF. The DNA of the CDR3 is TGTGCCAGCAACCGGGACTTTGACACCGGGGAGCTGTTTTTT.

This rearrangement joins TRBV25-1 to TRBJ2-3; no firm D call. Between the trimmed V and J ends, which lost 10 bases and 4 bases, there was a span of 18 bases. The CDR3 is 14 residues long. Germline CDR1 reads MGHDK; CDR2 reads SYGVNS. CDR3: CATARSLSADTQYF. The CDR3 DNA follows: TGTGCCACTGCCCGATCTTTGTCGGCAGATACGCAGTATTTT. Complete variable domain (other parts from reference TRBV25-1 and TRBJ2-3): EADIYQTPRYLVIGTGKKITLECSQTMGHDKMYWYQQDPGMELHLIHYSYGVNSTEKGDLSSESTVSRIRTEHFPLTLESARPSHTSQYLCATARSLSADTQYFGPGTRLTVL.

This chain uses TRBV5-4 with TRBJ2-5; 8 bases fit TRBD1. Germline V lookup: CDR1 SGHNT, CDR2 YYREEE (reference sequence). V shed 0 bases and J 1 base; nucleotides not matched to a gene: 2. This CDR3 region has 15 residues. The CDR3 coding sequence is TGTGCCAGCAGCTTGGGAGGACAGGGCCAAGAGACCCAGTACTTC. Its translation: CASSLGGQGQETQYF.

CDR3 residues: CASSLKQGGTEAFF. The DNA of the CDR3 is TGTGCCAGCAGCTTAAAGCAGGGGGGCACTGAAGCTTTCTTT. The rearrangement links TRBV13 to TRBJ1-1, with TRBD1 matching 7 bases. The CDR3 extends over 14 amino acids. The J segment lost 4 bases and the V segment lost 2 bases, leaving 4 bases of the junction unmatched. CDR1 is PRHDT and CDR2 is FYEKMQ in the germline V gene (reference sequence).

This chain links TRBV3-1 with TRBJ1-6; no clear D. This CDR3 has 13 amino acids. V gave up 3 bases and J gave up 14 bases, with 14 bases separating them. The germline gives CDR1 LGHDT, CDR2 YNNKEL (reference sequence). CDR3 nucleotides: TGTGCCAGCAGCCAGCGTCTCCTTGGGACCCTCCACTTT. It translates to CASSQRLLGTLHF.

This rearrangement joins TRBV3-1 to TRBJ2-7; 11 nucleotides align to TRBD2. The CDR3 spans 16 residues. Germline CDR1 LGHDT, CDR2 YNNKEL (reference sequence). Unmatched junction bases numbered 7, after V lost 0 bases and J lost 6 bases. The chain's CDR3 is CASSQEGTSGLSEQYF. The CDR3 DNA follows: TGTGCCAGCAGCCAAGAGGGGACTAGCGGCCTCAGCGAGCAGTACTTC.

This clonotype was found a few times. The CDR3 is CASSQVKGRGGTGELFF. Here the CDR3 DNA reads TGCGCCAGCAGCCAAGTGAAGGGACGAGGAGGTACCGGGGAGCTGTTTTTT. The chain employs TRBV4-1 and TRBJ2-2; D tentatively fits TRBD1 or TRBD2 (5 bases each). Germline loops: CDR1 MGHRA, CDR2 YSYEKL. V lost 1 base and J lost 5, with 17 bases in between. The CDR3 consists of 17 residues.

The chain has TRBV7-9 and TRBJ1-2, with unresolved D. V was clipped by 1 base and J by 0 bases, with 9 bases between them. From germline, CDR1 is SEHNR and CDR2 FQNEAQ (reference sequence). This CDR3 region has 15 residues. The DNA for the CDR3 is TGTGCCAGCAGCTTAGGCGGTCAAGCTAACTATGGCTACACCTTC. Its translation: CASSLGGQANYGYTF.

The rearrangement uses TRBV6-5 and TRBJ2-6; D remains ambiguous. The V gene's germline CDR1 is MNHEY and CDR2 SVGAGI. This CDR3 is 13 amino acids long. V lost 10 bases and J lost 4, with 11 bases in between. The CDR3 DNA reads TGTGCCACACGCCGTCCCGGGGCCAACGTCCTGACTTTC. This sequence encodes CATRRPGANVLTF.

This clonotype was observed once. The chain has TRBV4-2 and TRBJ1-5; D might be TRBD1 (6 bases). CDR1 and CDR2 from the germline V gene are LGHNA and YNFKEQ. V lost 3 bases and J 4 bases, leaving 16 bases between the germline ends. The CDR3 length is 16 residues. The CDR3 DNA follows: TGTGCCAGCAGCCATCTCGGAGGGGGGGATAATCAGCCCCAGCATTTT. Its translation: CASSHLGGGDNQPQHF.

This clonotype was observed a single time. This chain uses TRBV11-1 with TRBJ1-1; no reliable D call. Germline V gene lookup returns CDR1 SGHAT and CDR2 FQDESV (reference sequence). Trimming took off 6 bases at V and 0 bases at J, with 11 bases between the two ends. The CDR3 has 14 residues. The CDR3 loop is CASRSQTVNTEAFF. CDR3 bases: TGTGCCAGCAGGTCACAAACGGTGAACACTGAAGCTTTCTTT.

This clonotype appeared once. The rearrangement joins TRBV19 to TRBJ1-1; TRBD1 might be the D (6 bases). Germline CDR1 LNHDA, CDR2 SQIVND (reference sequence). CDR3 size: 17 residues. V was cut by 5 bases and J by 1 base, with 20 bases left in between. The CDR3 DNA reads TGTGCCAGTAGTCCCCCTTTATCAGGGGTTTGGAACACTGAAGCTTTCTTT. It yields the protein CASSPPLSGVWNTEAFF.

The V call is TRBV20-1, the J call TRBJ1-5; D might be TRBD1 (5 bases). CDR3 size: 14 residues. Germline V gene data show CDR1 as DFQATT and CDR2 as SNEGSKA (reference sequence). Trimming stripped 6 bases from V and 0 bases from J, with 12 bases between. The CDR3 loop reads CSARDAYSNQPQHF. DNA of the CDR3: TGCAGTGCCCGGGACGCATATAGCAATCAGCCCCAGCATTTT.

The chain's CDR3 is CASSLDLVDQFF. As DNA, the CDR3 is TGTGCCAGCAGCTTAGATTTGGTGGATCAGTTCTTC. The chain employs TRBV11-2 and TRBJ2-1; D gene unclear. The CDR3 runs to 12 residues. With 0 bases removed from V and 13 bases from J, the gap between germline ends came to 10 bases. Germline V gene lookup returns CDR1 SGHAT and CDR2 FQNNGV.

This rearrangement joins TRBV20-1 to TRBJ2-7, with D perhaps matching TRBD1 or TRBD2 (5 bases each). Trimming shortened V by 0 bases and J by 7 bases, and 22 bases separated the two germline ends. The CDR3 runs 16 residues. Germline assignment: CDR1 DFQATT and CDR2 SNEGSKA (reference sequence). CDR3 nucleotides: TGCAGTGCTAGAGATCGAGGGGCCCACCAACCACGGGAGCAGTACTTC. It yields the protein CSARDRGAHQPREQYF.

The chain has TRBV7-2 and TRBJ1-4; the D gene is possibly TRBD1 (5 bases). Per the germline V gene, CDR1 is SGHTA and CDR2 is FQGNSA. Trimming stripped 1 base from V and 7 bases from J, with 13 bases between. CDR3 length: 15 residues. Written as DNA, the CDR3 is TGTGCCAGCAGCTTAGGTCGGGGACGGAGTGAAAAACTGTTTTTT. As protein: CASSLGRGRSEKLFF.

This clonotype was seen a single time. The chain recombines TRBV29-1 with TRBJ1-3; tentative D call: TRBD1 (6 bases). Germline V gene lookup returns CDR1 SQVTM and CDR2 ANQGSEA. The ends were cut back, 4 bases at V and 5 bases at J, with 15 bases in the middle. The CDR3 totals 14 residues. CDR3 sequence: CSVAADTGRNTIYF. CDR3 bases: TGCAGCGTTGCAGCGGACACAGGGAGAAACACCATATATTTT.

The rearrangement links TRBV4-3 to TRBJ2-1, with TRBD2 matching 8 bases. This CDR3 is 15 amino acids long. From germline, CDR1 is LGHNA and CDR2 YSLEER. The V and J ends lost 1 base and 10 bases, in that order; junction bases with no gene match: 9. The DNA for the CDR3 is TGCGCCAGCAGCCAAGCGGGAGGGATCATGATGGAGCAGTTCTTC. Its translation is CASSQAGGIMMEQFF.

V is TRBV24-1 and J is TRBJ2-4; no clear D gene. Trimming pared 3 bases from V and 2 bases from J, leaving 7 bases between. The CDR3 loop spans 14 amino acids. Germline CDR1 reads KGHDR; CDR2 reads SFDVKD. In DNA form, the CDR3 reads TGTGCCACCAGTGATGGGTTTCCCAAAAACATTCAGTACTTC. Translating it yields CATSDGFPKNIQYF.

V gene TRBV4-3 combines with J gene TRBJ2-1, with 11 bases matching TRBD2. The J segment lost 7 bases and the V segment lost 0 bases, leaving 8 bases of the junction unmatched. CDR1 is LGHNA, CDR2 YSLEER, per germline. This CDR3 contains 17 residues. In DNA, the CDR3 is TGCGCCAGCAGCCAAGATCTTAGGACTAGCGGGCGTAATGAGCAGTTCTTC. Translated, it gives CASSQDLRTSGRNEQFF.

The chain couples TRBV27 to TRBJ1-2; the D gene is possibly TRBD1 (6 bases). The CDR3 contains 16 residues. Between the trimmed V and J ends, which lost 7 bases and 5 bases, there was a span of 23 bases. CDR1 MNHEY and CDR2 SMNVEV come from the germline V gene (reference sequence). The chain's CDR3 is CASTSMTGRESYGYTF. The CDR3 DNA reads TGTGCCAGCACTTCCATGACAGGTCGGGAATCATATGGCTACACCTTC.

The chain has TRBV7-2 and TRBJ2-5; possibly TRBD1 or TRBD2 for D (6 bases each). Germline assignment: CDR1 SGHTA and CDR2 FQGNSA. The CDR3 sequence is 14 residues long. V gave up 0 bases and J gave up 4 bases, with 9 bases separating them. The CDR3 protein is CASSLAGGPETQYF. In nucleotides, the CDR3 is TGTGCCAGCAGCTTAGCAGGGGGGCCAGAGACCCAGTACTTC.

The genes are TRBV5-1 and TRBJ1-1; 9 positions match TRBD1. The CDR3 runs 15 residues. Trimming removed 3 bases from V and 8 bases from J; junction bases left unmatched: 11. Germline V lookup: CDR1 SGHRS, CDR2 YFSETQ. As DNA, the CDR3 is TGCGCCAGCAGCTCGTTACAGGGGGCATCGGGAGAAGCTTTCTTT. Amino acid sequence: CASSSLQGASGEAFF.